This TCR beta chain was obtained from a study of blood T cell repertoires in COVID-19. Study information: The United States, Italy and Spain were the sources of the acute and convalescent COVID-19 samples. Nucleic acid was either cDNA or gDNA, and it came from T cells, B-cell-depleted T cells, or PBMCs.

The CDR3 is 14 amino acids. Germline V lookup: CDR1 MDHEN, CDR2 SYDVKM. V lost 4 bases to trimming and J lost 4 bases; unmatched junction nucleotides: 4. In the authors' workflow: Estimation of nucleated cell counts relied on the amplification of reference gene primers. Profiled with immunoSEQ multiplex PCR; TCRdb holds only in-frame clones, not every one. The D gene and trimming were derived from the DNA, and the V and J assignments and clone size from that table. The profile shows 75,000 to 80,000 clones, 88% of them singletons. V and J are TRBV28 and TRBJ2-1; 7 positions match TRBD1. The sequenced sample was peripheral blood. This clonotype was obtained from a human donor in a cohort sampled during active COVID-19. In nucleotides, the CDR3 is TGTGCCAGCAGTTCGGGACAGAGTTACAATGAGCAGTTCTTC. It specifies CASSSGQSYNEQFF.